Below, 3 T cell receptor beta chains from the same sample are listed, as sequenced in a study of vaccination effects on CD4 cells after COVID-19 (dated by TCRdb to 2022 to 2024). To identify antigen-specific CD4+ T cell clonotypes by their expansion, the ViraFEST assay first stimulated PBMC with viral peptide pools and then applied TCR sequencing. After less than 13 days of culture, CD4+ T cells were isolated with the EasySep CD4+ T cell isolation kit. Each participant got two doses of an mRNA SARS-CoV-2 vaccine, either BNT162b2 or mRNA-1273. These receptors have no identified antigens. The protocol used for the library was the immunoSEQ multiplex PCR assay. TCRdb provides this immuneACCESS table in a form limited to in-frame rearrangements. Some clones are lacking; in checked studies, under half of them reflect an unresolved V gene, and why the rest are absent is not known. A total of approximately 61,000 clones appear in this sample, less than 80% of them only once. Of the sample, less than 1.5% is held by the ten largest clones.

The starting material was CD4+ T cells from PBMCs cultured with HCoV-229E spike peptides, obtained after COVID-19 vaccination. The intended sense of this specimen's cell subset or site label: HCoV-229E spike overlapping peptide pool stimulation. The receptors stem from a human donor who received a COVID-19 vaccine.

The chain is built from TRBV27 and TRBJ2-5, with no clear D. The CDR3 spans 12 residues. Germline V CDR1 and CDR2: MNHEY, SMNVEV (reference sequence). Trimming cost V 5 bases and J 0 bases, with 4 bases left between them. This CDR3 reads CASSPNQETQYF. As DNA, the CDR3 is TGTGCCAGCAGTCCAAACCAAGAGACCCAGTACTTC.

V gene TRBV6-1 combines with J gene TRBJ2-7, with D unresolved. Trimming removed 2 bases from V and 4 bases from J, with 9 bases in between. The CDR3 has 13 amino acids. Germline loops: CDR1 MNHNS, CDR2 SASEGT. Here the CDR3 DNA reads TGTGCCAGCAGTGAAATAGACCGGTACGAGCAGTACGTC. Protein: CASSEIDRYEQYV.

This sequence joins TRBV19 and TRBJ1-5; no definite D call. The V end was cut by 1 base, the J end by 1 base, with 14 bases between. CDR3 length: 17 residues. Germline V gene sequence: CDR1 LNHDA, CDR2 SQIVND (reference sequence). CDR3 region: CASSIGGPGRSNQPQHF. The CDR3 bases are TGTGCCAGTAGTATAGGGGGTCCTGGTAGAAGCAATCAGCCCCAGCATTTT.